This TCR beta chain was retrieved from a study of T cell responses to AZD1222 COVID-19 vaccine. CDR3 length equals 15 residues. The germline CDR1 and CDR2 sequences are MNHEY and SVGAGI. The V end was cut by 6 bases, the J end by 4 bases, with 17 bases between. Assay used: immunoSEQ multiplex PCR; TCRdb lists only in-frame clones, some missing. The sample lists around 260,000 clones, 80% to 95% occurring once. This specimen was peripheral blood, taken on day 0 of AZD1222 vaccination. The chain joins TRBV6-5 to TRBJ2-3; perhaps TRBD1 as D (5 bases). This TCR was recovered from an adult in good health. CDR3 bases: TGTGCCAGCAGCCTCCCTGGTAGGGGCGCAGATACGCAGTATTTT. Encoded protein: CASSLPGRGADTQYF.